Below, 21 T cell receptor beta chains from the same sample are listed, as sequenced in a study of blood T cell repertoires in COVID-19. Here immunoSEQ multiplex PCR was the method, and the copy in TCRdb shows in-frame clones only, minus some. The table includes roughly 310,000 clones, around 90% detected once. Specimen: peripheral blood. The receptors were sampled from a woman aged 25 to 39 with COVID-19, enrolled during active disease.

The chain couples TRBV11-3 to TRBJ2-1, with 7 bases lining up with TRBD2. Germline-derived CDR1 and CDR2 are SGHNT and YENEEA. V lost 3 bases to trimming and J lost 5 bases; unmatched junction nucleotides: 4. This CDR3 comprises 14 residues. This CDR3 is CASSFGAGDNEQFF. Here the CDR3 DNA reads TGTGCCAGCAGCTTTGGTGCGGGGGACAATGAGCAGTTCTTC.

The chain is built from TRBV2 and TRBJ1-2; the match to TRBD1 covers 8 bases. The CDR3 loop spans 13 amino acids. V was clipped by 6 bases and J by 3 bases; unmatched bases: 3. In germline, CDR1 is SNHLY, CDR2 FYNNEI. This chain's CDR3 is CASSRGQDYGYTF. The CDR3 coding sequence is TGTGCCAGCAGCAGGGGGCAGGACTATGGCTACACCTTC. Complete variable domain (other parts from reference TRBV2 and TRBJ1-2): EPEVTQTPSHQVTQMGQEVILRCVPISNHLYFYWYRQILGQKVEFLVSFYNNEISEKSEIFDDQFSVERPDGSNFTLKIRSTKLEDSAMYFCASSRGQDYGYTFGSGTRLTVV.

This sequence joins TRBV14 and TRBJ1-2; no clear D gene. This CDR3 is 13 amino acids long. Trimming took off 1 base at V and 5 bases at J, with 8 bases between the two ends. Germline-derived CDR1 and CDR2 are SGHDN and FVKESK. CDR3 sequence: CASSQGHLYGYTF. The CDR3 DNA sequence: TGTGCCAGCAGCCAAGGACACCTTTATGGCTACACCTTC.

This clone occurred a few times. J is TRBJ2-1 and V is TRBV7-6; TRBD2 matches at 7 bases. This CDR3 spans 16 amino acids. Germline CDR1 SGHVS, CDR2 FNYEAQ. V shed 2 bases, J shed 4 bases, and the junction held 8 bases outside the gene matches. The CDR3 coding sequence is TGTGCCAGCAGCTTAAGTTCGCCTAGCGGTTACAATGAGCAGTTCTTC. It codes for CASSLSSPSGYNEQFF.

The chain recombines TRBV20-1 with TRBJ2-3; D gene uncertain. This CDR3 comprises 11 residues. Germline values: CDR1 DFQATT, CDR2 SNEGSKA (reference sequence). The ends were cut back, 4 bases at V and 5 bases at J, with 7 bases in the middle. CDR3 nucleotides: TGCAGTGCTACCCCCCAAGATACGCAGTATTTT. Its protein is CSATPQDTQYF.

Turning to this clone: The same CDR3 can be traced to other DNA sequences in this sample. V gene TRBV10-1 combines with J gene TRBJ2-7; D gene unclear. CDR3 length: 11 residues. The germline V gene encodes CDR1 WNHNN and CDR2 SYGVQD (reference sequence). Trimming left V 4 bases short and J 3 bases short, with 4 bases between. Written as DNA, the CDR3 is TGCGCCAGCAGTGCCGGCTACGAGCAGTACTTC. Its translation is CASSAGYEQYF.

This rearrangement joins TRBV9 to TRBJ2-7; tentatively, D is TRBD2 (7 bases). CDR3 length: 17 residues. Looked up from germline, CDR1 is SGDLS and CDR2 is YYNGEE. The V end was cut by 0 bases, the J end by 0 bases, with 16 bases between. In DNA, the CDR3 is TGTGCCAGCAGCGTAGCTGGTAGGGGGGGCAGCTCCTACGAGCAGTACTTC. It specifies CASSVAGRGGSSYEQYF.

The chain carries TRBV28 and TRBJ2-7, with a possible D match to TRBD1 (5 bases). Trimming took off 7 bases at V and 3 bases at J, with 16 bases between the two ends. The CDR3 length is 14 residues. CDR1 MDHEN and CDR2 SYDVKM come from the germline V gene. CDR3 nucleotide sequence: TGTGCCAGCAAGGGGCAGGGTAACTACTACGAGCAGTACTTC. Its translation: CASKGQGNYYEQYF. The entire variable domain, with the rest obtained from reference TRBV28 and TRBJ2-7, is as follows: DVKVTQSSRYLVKRTGEKVFLECVQDMDHENMFWYRQDPGLGLRLIYFSYDVKMKEKGDIPEGYSVSREKKERFSLILESASTNQTSMYLCASKGQGNYYEQYFGPGTRLTVT.

The chain carries TRBV5-4 and TRBJ2-2, with TRBD2 matching over 8 bases. Trimming cost V 4 bases and J 2 bases; bases outside gene matches: 7. Germline-derived CDR1 and CDR2 are SGHNT and YYREEE (reference sequence). This CDR3 is built from 16 residues. As DNA, the CDR3 is TGTGCCAGCAGCCCCCGCGGGGGGTACAACACCGGGGAGCTGTTTTTT. As protein: CASSPRGGYNTGELFF.

The gene calls are TRBV24-1 and TRBJ2-1; 7 nucleotides line up with TRBD2. V shed 4 bases and J 0 bases; nucleotides not matched to a gene: 5. The CDR3 has 16 amino acids. Germline values: CDR1 KGHDR, CDR2 SFDVKD. CDR3 protein: CATSDRSSGSYNEQFF. The CDR3 DNA reads TGTGCCACCAGTGACCGGTCTAGCGGCTCCTACAATGAGCAGTTCTTC.

The genes are TRBV5-1 and TRBJ2-6; D is unclear. CDR1 and CDR2 (germline): SGHRS, YFSETQ. The ends were cut back, 5 bases at V and 13 bases at J, with 16 bases in the middle. The CDR3 contains 13 residues. CDR3 loop: CASSEAPPVVLTF. The CDR3 DNA sequence: TGCGCCAGCAGTGAGGCCCCGCCGGTGGTCCTGACTTTC.

This chain uses TRBV5-1 with TRBJ2-5, with 7 bases aligning to TRBD2. Germline CDR1 and CDR2: SGHRS and YFSETQ. This CDR3 has 15 residues. Losses at the gene ends were 1 base for V and 4 bases for J; bases not matched to a gene: 7. Written as DNA, the CDR3 is TGCGCCAGCAGCTTGCAGGCGGGAGACCCAGAGACCCAGTACTTC. Its protein is CASSLQAGDPETQYF.

V and J are TRBV2 and TRBJ2-1; TRBD1 matches 7 bases. The CDR3 has 15 residues. In germline, CDR1 is SNHLY, CDR2 FYNNEI. V lost 6 bases to trimming and J lost 8 bases; unmatched junction nucleotides: 13. The CDR3 coding sequence is TGTGCCAGCAGGGGACAGCAGTTATTATACGATGAGCAGTTCTTC. This gives the protein CASRGQQLLYDEQFF.

A few counts support this clone. The chain combines TRBV19 with TRBJ2-1, with TRBD1 as a possible D gene (5 bases). In germline, CDR1 is LNHDA, CDR2 SQIVND (reference sequence). This CDR3 has 13 residues. The V gene lost 7 bases and the J gene lost 3 bases, with 10 bases spanning the gap. The CDR3 DNA follows: TGTGCCAGTACCAAAGGGGACTACAATGAGCAGTTCTTC. Protein product: CASTKGDYNEQFF.

The chain carries TRBV7-8 and TRBJ2-7; possible D gene TRBD2, 6 bases. Germline CDR1 is SGHVS and CDR2 is FQNEAQ. V lost 5 bases and J 6 bases, leaving 23 bases between the germline ends. The CDR3 runs to 16 residues. CDR3 nucleotides: TGTGCCAGCAGCACCCGGAGGGAGACCCGAGCCCCCGAGCAGTACTTC. Protein sequence: CASSTRRETRAPEQYF.

This chain links TRBV5-6 with TRBJ1-2; D ambiguous. This CDR3 has 13 residues. Germline-derived CDR1 and CDR2 are SGHDT and YYEEEE. Trimming took 4 bases from V and 3 from J, leaving 10 bases between them. CDR3 in amino acids: CASSQTADYGYTF. CDR3 bases: TGTGCCAGCAGCCAGACGGCGGACTATGGCTACACCTTC.

This clone was picked up a small number of times. V usage is TRBV18 and J usage is TRBJ1-1, with unresolved D. V was pared by 3 bases and J by 1 base, with 9 bases between. The CDR3 has 14 amino acids. The germline gives CDR1 KGHSH, CDR2 LQKENI. The CDR3 region is CASSPGRQNTEAFF. The CDR3, as DNA: TGTGCCAGCTCACCGGGGAGGCAGAACACTGAAGCTTTCTTT.

This rearrangement joins TRBV6-6 to TRBJ2-3, with 8 positions matching TRBD2. The J segment lost 0 bases and the V segment lost 6 bases, leaving 5 bases of the junction unmatched. Germline V CDR1 and CDR2: MNHNY, SVGAGI (reference sequence). The CDR3 consists of 15 residues. The CDR3 here is CASRKLAVSTDTQYF. CDR3 sequence (DNA): TGTGCCAGCAGGAAACTAGCGGTGAGCACAGATACGCAGTATTTT.

This clone has just a few counts. The chain has TRBV6-1 and TRBJ1-4, with D possibly TRBD1 on 5 matching bases. Germline CDR1 and CDR2: MNHNS and SASEGT. The CDR3 length is 14 residues. V lost 1 base and J lost 8, with 11 bases in between. CDR3 sequence (DNA): TGTGCCAGCAGTGAAGGTCAGGGAAACGAAAAACTGTTTTTT. Translating it yields CASSEGQGNEKLFF.

Notes on this clone: Distinct nucleotide sequences in the sample also encode this CDR3. The rearrangement uses TRBV15 and TRBJ1-5, with 7 bases lining up with TRBD1. Germline CDR1 is LNHNV and CDR2 is YYDKDF (reference sequence). Germline trimming cut 0 bases from V and 7 bases from J; bases unmatched to any gene: 6. This CDR3 has 15 residues. CDR3 in DNA: TGTGCCACCAGCAGAGATCGAGGGGGCGGGCAGCCCCAGCATTTT. This gives the protein CATSRDRGGGQPQHF. Full variable domain (missing parts from reference TRBV15 and TRBJ1-5): DAMVIQNPRYQVTQFGKPVTLSCSQTLNHNVMYWYQQKSSQAPKLLFHYYDKDFNNEADTPDNFQSRRPNTSFCFLDIRSPGLGDTAMYLCATSRDRGGGQPQHFGDGTRLSIL.

This clone was observed a single time. V is TRBV12-3 or TRBV12-4 and J is TRBJ1-1; the match to TRBD1 covers 7 bases. The V and J ends lost 7 bases and 11 bases, in that order; junction bases with no gene match: 7. The CDR3 length is 11 residues. CDR3 residues: CASNPTGFAFF. In DNA, the CDR3 is TGTGCCAGCAACCCGACAGGGTTCGCTTTCTTT.